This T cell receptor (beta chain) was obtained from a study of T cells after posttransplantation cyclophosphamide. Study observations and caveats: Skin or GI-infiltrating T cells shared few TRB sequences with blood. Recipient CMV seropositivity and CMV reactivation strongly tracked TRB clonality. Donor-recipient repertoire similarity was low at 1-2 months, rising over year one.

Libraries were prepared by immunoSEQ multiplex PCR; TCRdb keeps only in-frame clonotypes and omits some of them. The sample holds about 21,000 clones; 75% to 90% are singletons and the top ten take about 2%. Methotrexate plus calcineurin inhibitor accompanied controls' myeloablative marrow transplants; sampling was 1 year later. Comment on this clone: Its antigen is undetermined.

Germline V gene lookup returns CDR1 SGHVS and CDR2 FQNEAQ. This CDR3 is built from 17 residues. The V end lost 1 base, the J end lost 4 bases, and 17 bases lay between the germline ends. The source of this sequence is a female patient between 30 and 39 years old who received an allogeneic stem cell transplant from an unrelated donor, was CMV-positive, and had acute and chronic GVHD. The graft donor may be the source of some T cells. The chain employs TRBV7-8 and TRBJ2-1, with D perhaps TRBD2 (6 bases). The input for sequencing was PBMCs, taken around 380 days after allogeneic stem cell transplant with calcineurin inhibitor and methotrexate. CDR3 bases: TGTGCCAGCAGCTTAGGGGGGGTGAGGCAGGTATACAATGAGCAGTTCTTC. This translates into CASSLGGVRQVYNEQFF. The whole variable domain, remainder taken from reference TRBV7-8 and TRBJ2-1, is GAGVSQSPRYKVAKRGQDVALRCDPISGHVSLFWYQQALGQGPEFLTYFQNEAQLDKSGLPSDRFFAERPEGSVSTLKIQRTQQEDSAVYLCASSLGGVRQVYNEQFFGPGTRLTVL.